One sample yielded the 31 T cell receptor beta chains listed below, sequenced in a study of cytomegalovirus exposure and HLA in healthy donors. The PCR was carried out with 60 Vbeta primers and 13 Jbeta primers. Profiled with immunoSEQ multiplex PCR; TCRdb holds only in-frame clones, not every one. The sample lists about 120,000 clones; approximately 79% were seen once. Sequencing was performed on PBMCs. All receptors derive from a man in his thirties or forties in good health and CMV-seronegative.

V and J are TRBV4-2 and TRBJ1-6; D possibly corresponds to TRBD1 (5 bases). Trimming removed 0 bases from V and 2 bases from J, with 20 bases in between. Per germline, CDR1 LGHNA and CDR2 YNFKEQ. CDR3 length equals 20 residues. DNA of the CDR3: TGTGCCAGCAGCCAAGAGAACCCAAGGCGGGGGAGCGCCTATAATTCACCCCTCCACTTT. Translating it yields CASSQENPRRGSAYNSPLHF.

The chain combines TRBV10-3 with TRBJ1-1; TRBD1 agrees at 7 bases. The CDR3 contains 15 residues. Looked up from germline, CDR1 is ENHRY and CDR2 is SYGVKD. With 7 bases clipped from V and 3 bases from J, the junction kept 11 bases outside the gene matches. The CDR3 nucleotides read TGTGCCATCACGGAAGGAGAAGGGGGCGACACTGAAGCTTTCTTT. It is translated as CAITEGEGGDTEAFF.

The chain uses TRBV21-1 and TRBJ1-3; the DNA was not used to check the table's D call, TRBD1. TRBV21-1 is a documented pseudogene. CDR3 size: 15 residues. This chain's CDR3 is CASMSGTGGERGIYF. CDR3 in DNA: TGTGCCAGCATGTCCGGGACAGGGGGTGAGCGGGGCATATATTTT.

The V call is TRBV9, the J call TRBJ2-1, with D possibly being TRBD1 (6 bases). Germline V CDR1 and CDR2: SGDLS, YYNGEE. The CDR3 totals 13 residues. Trimming took off 0 bases at V and 8 bases at J, with 9 bases between the two ends. The CDR3 here is CASSVDRAHEQFF. The CDR3 DNA follows: TGTGCCAGCAGCGTAGACAGGGCCCATGAGCAGTTCTTC.

This clone was observed a single time. The chain combines TRBV6-5 with TRBJ1-2; tentatively, D is TRBD1 (5 bases). V was shortened by 2 bases and J by 8 bases, with 9 bases between the two germline ends. Germline CDR1 reads MNHEY; CDR2 reads SVGAGI. CDR3 length: 12 amino acids. The CDR3: CASSYRGNGYTF. The CDR3 DNA is TGTGCCAGCAGTTACAGGGGTAACGGCTACACCTTC.

This clone was seen only a few times. The J gene is TRBJ1-1, the V gene TRBV7-9, with a possible D match to TRBD1 (6 bases). Per germline, CDR1 SEHNR and CDR2 FQNEAQ (reference sequence). Trimming removed 2 bases from V and 4 bases from J, with 14 bases in between. This CDR3 contains 15 residues. CDR3 sequence (DNA): TGTGCCAGCAGCTTAAGGGGGGGGTCGGGCACTGAAGCTTTCTTT. This translates into CASSLRGGSGTEAFF.

The V gene is TRBV4-2, the J gene TRBJ2-5; weak D call: TRBD2 (7 bases). Germline CDR1 is LGHNA and CDR2 is YNFKEQ. The V gene lost 0 bases and the J gene lost 5 bases, with 13 bases spanning the gap. The CDR3 runs to 15 residues. In DNA form, the CDR3 reads TGTGCCAGCAGCCAAGATCGGGGGGCCGGGGAGACCCAGTACTTC. Encoded protein: CASSQDRGAGETQYF.

CDR3 amino acids: CASSRTSGGETQYF. In DNA form, the CDR3 reads TGCGCCAGCAGCCGGACTAGCGGGGGGGAGACCCAGTACTTC. This chain joins TRBV5-1 and TRBJ2-5, with 14 bases fitting TRBD2. Germline V lookup: CDR1 SGHRS, CDR2 YFSETQ. The CDR3 covers 14 residues. After removal of 4 bases from V and 5 bases from J, the junction contained 1 base not matched to a gene.

The J gene is TRBJ2-2, the V gene TRBV28; a possible D gene is TRBD1 (6 bases). CDR1 and CDR2 from the germline V gene are MDHEN and SYDVKM. This CDR3 has 16 amino acids. The germline V and J ends were trimmed by 7 bases and 2 bases, with 17 bases remaining between them. This CDR3 is CASNQYGQLNTGELFF. CDR3 DNA sequence: TGTGCCAGCAACCAGTACGGACAGCTAAACACCGGGGAGCTGTTTTTT.

This clone has a handful of counts. This rearrangement joins TRBV19 to TRBJ1-3; D possibly corresponds to TRBD1 (5 bases). Trimming removed 7 bases at V and 5 bases at J, with 15 bases between. This CDR3 is built from 14 residues. The V gene's germline CDR1 is LNHDA and CDR2 SQIVND (reference sequence). The CDR3: CASTEDMTRNTIYF. CDR3 nucleotide sequence: TGTGCCAGTACCGAGGACATGACCAGAAACACCATATATTTT.

This clone turned up a few times. The rearrangement uses TRBV10-3 and TRBJ2-1; 9 bases are shared with TRBD2. CDR3 length equals 16 residues. CDR1 is ENHRY, CDR2 SYGVKD, per germline. The ends lost 3 bases at V and 5 bases at J; junction bases unmatched: 8. This CDR3 reads CAISESRLAVNNEQFF. The CDR3 DNA follows: TGTGCCATCAGTGAATCTCGACTAGCGGTGAACAATGAGCAGTTCTTC.

The rearrangement links TRBV2 to TRBJ2-1; D is undetermined. This CDR3 contains 14 residues. Per the germline V gene, CDR1 is SNHLY and CDR2 is FYNNEI. V was trimmed by 0 bases and J by 6 bases, leaving 9 bases between them. CDR3 DNA: TGTGCCAGCAGTGAAGCGCTTCAGCGCAATGAGCAGTTCTTC. It encodes CASSEALQRNEQFF.

The chain uses TRBV2 and TRBJ2-5; 9 nucleotides line up with TRBD1. The tail of the sequence fits TRBJ2-7 better, so the J call may be wrong. Per germline, CDR1 SNHLY and CDR2 FYNNEI. CDR3 length: 13 amino acids. The chain's CDR3 is CASSEGTGLEQYF. DNA for the CDR3: TGTGCCAGCAGTGAGGGGACAGGGCTCGAGCAGTACTTC.

The V call is TRBV10-2, the J call TRBJ1-1, with TRBD1 identical over 8 bases. Germline-derived CDR1 and CDR2 are WSHSY and SAAADI. After removal of 6 bases from V and 0 bases from J, the junction contained 3 bases not matched to a gene. CDR3 size: 14 residues. CDR3 sequence (DNA): TGCGCCAGCAGGGGACAGGTCATGAACACTGAAGCTTTCTTT. Translating gives CASRGQVMNTEAFF.

This chain connects TRBV29-1 to TRBJ1-4, with 8 bases fitting TRBD1. Germline V gene lookup returns CDR1 SQVTM and CDR2 ANQGSEA. V was clipped by 6 bases and J by 8 bases; unmatched bases: 8. The CDR3 is 13 residues long. CDR3 in amino acids: CSVETGVGEKLFF. DNA for the CDR3: TGCAGCGTAGAGACAGGGGTCGGAGAAAAACTGTTTTTT.

The chain joins TRBV5-1 to TRBJ2-3; 12 bases agree with TRBD2. The germline gives CDR1 SGHRS, CDR2 YFSETQ. The CDR3 loop spans 16 amino acids. After removal of 4 bases from V and 5 bases from J, the junction contained 8 bases not matched to a gene. This CDR3 reads CASSHGLAGIVDTQYF. CDR3 bases: TGCGCCAGCAGCCACGGACTAGCGGGGATTGTAGATACGCAGTATTTT.

The chain employs TRBV28 and TRBJ1-3; 9 bases line up with TRBD1. CDR1 and CDR2 from the germline V gene are MDHEN and SYDVKM. The CDR3 sequence is 16 residues long. J was trimmed by 5 bases and V by 3 bases; bases with no gene match: 8. CDR3 nucleotide sequence: TGTGCCAGCAGTTTGGTGGGACAGGGTACCCGAAACACCATATATTTT. The encoded protein is CASSLVGQGTRNTIYF.

This sequence joins TRBV4-3 and TRBJ2-3; D is unclear. V lost 0 bases to trimming and J lost 1 base, with 8 bases between them. The CDR3 extends over 15 amino acids. Per the germline V gene, CDR1 is LGHNA and CDR2 is YSLEER. In DNA form, the CDR3 reads TGCGCCAGCAGCCAAGATCACCGAGGCACAGATACGCAGTATTTT. Amino acid sequence: CASSQDHRGTDTQYF.

The CDR3 DNA sequence: TGTGCCAGCACCCTAGGAGGGAGGGTCCAGCATTTT. Its protein product is CASTLGGRVQHF. The chain couples TRBV28 to TRBJ1-5, with D uncertain. Germline V gene sequence: CDR1 MDHEN, CDR2 SYDVKM. Trimming took off 7 bases at V and 12 bases at J, with 16 bases between the two ends. The length of the CDR3 is 12 residues.

The chain links TRBV27 to TRBJ2-2, with 8 bases lining up with TRBD2. V dropped 8 bases and J dropped 7; count of bases not matched to a gene: 12. Germline lookup yields CDR1 MNHEY and CDR2 SMNVEV (reference sequence). The length of the CDR3 is 15 residues. The CDR3 DNA sequence: TGTGCCAGCCTCTCGCGGGGGGCGATTGGCGGGGAGCTGTTTTTT. Amino acids: CASLSRGAIGGELFF.

This chain links TRBV4-2 with TRBJ2-5; the D gene is possibly TRBD2 (7 bases). Trimming pared 1 base from V and 4 bases from J, leaving 16 bases between. Germline V gene sequence: CDR1 LGHNA, CDR2 YNFKEQ. This CDR3 spans 16 amino acids. The CDR3 here is CASSQGGGAGRETQYF. The CDR3 nucleotides are TGTGCCAGCAGCCAAGGTGGGGGGGCAGGACGAGAGACCCAGTACTTC.

V gene TRBV9 combines with J gene TRBJ1-1, with a weak D call TRBD1 (5 bases). The CDR3 extends over 13 amino acids. Germline CDR1 is SGDLS and CDR2 is YYNGEE. The V end lost 6 bases, the J end lost 5 bases, and 14 bases lay between the germline ends. The CDR3 DNA sequence: TGTGCCAGCAAGGACGGGGGTGGGACTGAAGCTTTCTTT. Its translation: CASKDGGGTEAFF.

V usage is TRBV27 and J usage is TRBJ2-1; 8 nucleotides match TRBD2. CDR3 length: 16 residues. J gave up 4 bases and V 1 base, and 6 bases lay outside the gene matches. Germline CDR1 is MNHEY and CDR2 is SMNVEV (reference sequence). CDR3 in DNA: TGTGCCAGCAGTTTATTTCGGGGGGGCGATTACAATGAGCAGTTCTTC. Translating it yields CASSLFRGGDYNEQFF.

The chain carries TRBV5-4 and TRBJ2-5, with D perhaps matching TRBD2 (6 bases). The V and J ends lost 0 bases and 7 bases respectively, with 16 bases between them. Germline-derived CDR1 and CDR2 are SGHNT and YYREEE (reference sequence). The CDR3 is 15 amino acids. In DNA form, the CDR3 reads TGTGCCAGCAGCTTGGCCCGCGGGATCCCCGGGACCCAGTACTTC. The encoded protein is CASSLARGIPGTQYF.

This rearrangement joins TRBV4-1 to TRBJ2-5; 9 nucleotides agree with TRBD2. Germline V lookup: CDR1 MGHRA, CDR2 YSYEKL. With V trimmed by 2 bases and J by 5 bases, 9 bases remained unmatched. The CDR3 covers 16 residues. The CDR3 nucleotides read TGCGCCAGCAGCCAAATCCAGCGGGGGGTCGGGGAGACCCAGTACTTC. This encodes CASSQIQRGVGETQYF.

This clone was picked up a small number of times. The rearrangement joins TRBV11-2 to TRBJ1-1, with 7 bases lining up with TRBD1. Germline lookup yields CDR1 SGHAT and CDR2 FQNNGV. Unmatched junction bases numbered 5, after V lost 4 bases and J lost 0 bases. The CDR3 length is 15 residues. The DNA of the CDR3 is TGTGCCAGCAGCTCCAGACAGGGAATGAACACTGAAGCTTTCTTT. Translated, it gives CASSSRQGMNTEAFF.

The chain couples TRBV27 to TRBJ2-5, with 7 bases matching TRBD1. CDR1 is MNHEY and CDR2 is SMNVEV in the germline V gene (reference sequence). Germline trimming cut 2 bases from V and 4 bases from J; bases unmatched to any gene: 4. The CDR3 contains 14 residues. In DNA, the CDR3 is TGTGCCAGCAGTTTAACAGGGGCAGGAGAGACCCAGTACTTC. It is translated as CASSLTGAGETQYF.

This chain links TRBV7-9 with TRBJ1-6, with 9 nucleotides matching TRBD1. The CDR3 sequence is 14 residues long. Germline values: CDR1 SEHNR, CDR2 FQNEAQ (reference sequence). V dropped 4 bases and J dropped 7; count of bases not matched to a gene: 2. The CDR3 loop reads CASSWDRVNSPLHF. CDR3 nucleotides: TGTGCCAGCAGCTGGGACAGGGTGAATTCACCCCTCCACTTT.

The chain recombines TRBV7-6 with TRBJ2-7, with 8 nucleotides matching TRBD2. V gave up 4 bases and J gave up 3 bases; unmatched junction bases: 5. The CDR3 covers 14 residues. Germline V gene sequence: CDR1 SGHVS, CDR2 FNYEAQ. The chain's CDR3 is CASSSGGAGYEQYF. For the CDR3, the DNA is TGTGCCAGCAGCTCGGGGGGGGCCGGCTACGAGCAGTACTTC.

A few counts support this clone. This chain connects TRBV7-2 to TRBJ1-3, with D tentatively TRBD1 (5 bases). The CDR3 totals 14 residues. Trimming left V 3 bases short and J 2 bases short, with 8 bases between. Germline V lookup: CDR1 SGHTA, CDR2 FQGNSA. CDR3: CASSFGTTGNTIYF. CDR3 nucleotides: TGTGCCAGCAGCTTCGGGACTACTGGAAACACCATATATTTT.

Only a few counts were recorded for this clone. This chain joins TRBV28 and TRBJ1-6; D may be TRBD1 (6 bases). The germline V gene encodes CDR1 MDHEN and CDR2 SYDVKM. The CDR3 has 14 amino acids. Trimming stripped 5 bases from V and 7 bases from J, with 12 bases between. The CDR3 here is CASSPSRGNSPLHF. The CDR3 region has the DNA TGTGCCAGCAGTCCATCCAGGGGAAATTCACCCCTCCACTTT.